This T cell receptor beta chain was captured in a study of T cells expressing NK-cell markers. Study background: Just one sequenced donor of eight was HCMV-seronegative, while seven were seropositive. Findings and caveats of the study: These clonotypes also led the CD3+CD56-NKG2C+ fraction in a few donors.

Looked up from germline, CDR1 is DFQATT and CDR2 is SNEGSKA (reference sequence). The CDR3 covers 13 residues. Concerning this clonotype itself: What it binds is unknown.

Synthesis of TCR beta cDNA relied on 5'RACE template switching carrying UMIs. From its re-call of the 5' RACE reads, TCRdb lists each CDR3 protein once, without DNA. The sample spans more than 250,000 distinct CDR3 sequences; the ten largest clones claim 0.39%. The V gene is TRBV20-1, the J gene TRBJ1-5; no DNA is available, so the TRBD1 call from TCRdb remains unchecked. Sequenced: blood T cells: a sorted CD56 or NKG2C T cell subset, CD4+ or CD8+ T cells, or bulk PBMC T cells (not recorded which). This sequence was found in a man between 18 and 29 years old in good health. CDR3 amino acids: CSAMSGGGQPQHF.